Below, one T cell receptor (beta chain) is given with its context. Its specificity is not known. This specimen comes from a study of OX40 agonist ivuxolimab in advanced cancers. Study-level information: Cohort: approximately 79% men, mean age about 60, aged roughly 23 to 90. Overall study findings and caveats: At doses 0.1 to 3.0 mg/kg, CD4+ and CD8+ clones expanded. The investigators did not determine what antigen specificity the expanded peripheral T cells had.

Clones were read by immunoSEQ multiplex PCR, and TCRdb kept only the in-frame ones, dropping some. Of tens of thousands of clones listed, 82% are singletons. The sequence came from an adult with an advanced solid tumor such as melanoma, head and neck, liver or kidney cancer. The material sequenced was CD4+ or CD8+ T cells sorted from blood, taken in a trial of the OX40 agonist ivuxolimab.

The CDR3 spells CASSRIRQGASGYTF. CDR3 bases: TGTGCCAGCAGCCGAATCCGACAGGGGGCGTCCGGCTACACCTTC. This sequence joins TRBV14 and TRBJ1-2; the match to TRBD1 covers 10 bases. The CDR3 is 15 amino acids. Trimming at V came to 4 bases and at J to 8 bases, leaving 10 bases not matched to a gene. Germline V gene sequence: CDR1 SGHDN, CDR2 FVKESK.